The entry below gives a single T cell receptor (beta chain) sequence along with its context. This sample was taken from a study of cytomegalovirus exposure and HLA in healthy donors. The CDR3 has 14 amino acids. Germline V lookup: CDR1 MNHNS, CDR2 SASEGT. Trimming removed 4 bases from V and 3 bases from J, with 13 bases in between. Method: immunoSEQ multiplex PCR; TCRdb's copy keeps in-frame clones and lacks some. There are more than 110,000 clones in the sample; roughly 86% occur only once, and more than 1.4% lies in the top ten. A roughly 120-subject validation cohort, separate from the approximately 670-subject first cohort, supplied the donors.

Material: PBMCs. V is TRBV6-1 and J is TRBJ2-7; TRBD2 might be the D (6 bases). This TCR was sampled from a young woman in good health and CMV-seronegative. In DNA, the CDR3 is TGTGCCAGCAGTGCCGGGCGGGGACTCTACGAGCAGTACTTC. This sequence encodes CASSAGRGLYEQYF.